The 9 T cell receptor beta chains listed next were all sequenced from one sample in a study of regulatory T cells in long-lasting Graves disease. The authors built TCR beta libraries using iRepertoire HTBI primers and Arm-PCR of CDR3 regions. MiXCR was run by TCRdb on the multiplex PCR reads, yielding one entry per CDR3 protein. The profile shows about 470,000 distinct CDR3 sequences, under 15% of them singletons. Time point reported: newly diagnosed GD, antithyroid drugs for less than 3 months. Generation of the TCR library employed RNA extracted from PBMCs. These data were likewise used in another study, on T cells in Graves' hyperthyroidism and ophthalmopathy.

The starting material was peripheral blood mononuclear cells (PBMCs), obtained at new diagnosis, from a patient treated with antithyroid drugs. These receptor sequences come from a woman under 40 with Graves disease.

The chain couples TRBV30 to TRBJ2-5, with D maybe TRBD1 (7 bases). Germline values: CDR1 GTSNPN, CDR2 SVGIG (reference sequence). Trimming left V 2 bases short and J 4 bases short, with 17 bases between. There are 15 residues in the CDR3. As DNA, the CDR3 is TGTGCCTGGAGTAAGGGGGCGGGAAGGGGAGAGACCCAGTACTTC. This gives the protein CAWSKGAGRGETQYF.

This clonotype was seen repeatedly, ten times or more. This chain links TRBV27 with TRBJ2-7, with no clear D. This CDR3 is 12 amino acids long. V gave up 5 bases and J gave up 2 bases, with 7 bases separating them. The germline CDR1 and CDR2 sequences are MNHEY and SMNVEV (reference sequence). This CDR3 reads CASSPSAYEQYF. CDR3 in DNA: TGTGCCAGCAGTCCCTCAGCCTACGAGCAGTACTTC.

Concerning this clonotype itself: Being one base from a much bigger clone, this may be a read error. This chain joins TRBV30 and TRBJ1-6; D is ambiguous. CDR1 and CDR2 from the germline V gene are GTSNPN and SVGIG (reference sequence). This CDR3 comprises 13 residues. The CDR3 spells CTWSVRENSPLHF. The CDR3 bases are TGTACCTGGAGTGTACGGGAGAATTCACCCCTCCACTTT.

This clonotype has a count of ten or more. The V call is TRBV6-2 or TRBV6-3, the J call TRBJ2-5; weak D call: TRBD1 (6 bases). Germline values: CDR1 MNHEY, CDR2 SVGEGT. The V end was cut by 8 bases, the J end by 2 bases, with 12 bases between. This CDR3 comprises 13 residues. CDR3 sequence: CASSTGFQETQYF. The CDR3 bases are TGTGCCAGCTCGACAGGTTTTCAAGAGACCCAGTACTTC.

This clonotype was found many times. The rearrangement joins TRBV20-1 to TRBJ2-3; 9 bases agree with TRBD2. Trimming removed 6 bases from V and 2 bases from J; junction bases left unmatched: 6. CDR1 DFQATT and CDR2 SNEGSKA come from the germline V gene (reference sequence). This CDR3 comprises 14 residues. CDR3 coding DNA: TGCAGTGCCAAGCGGGAGGCTTACACAGATACGCAGTATTTT. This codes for CSAKREAYTDTQYF.

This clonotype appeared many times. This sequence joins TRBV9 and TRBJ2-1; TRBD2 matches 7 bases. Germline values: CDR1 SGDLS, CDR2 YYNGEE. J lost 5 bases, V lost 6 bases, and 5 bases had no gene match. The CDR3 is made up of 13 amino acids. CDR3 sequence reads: CASNVAGDNEQFF. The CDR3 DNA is TGTGCCAGCAATGTTGCGGGAGACAATGAGCAGTTCTTC.

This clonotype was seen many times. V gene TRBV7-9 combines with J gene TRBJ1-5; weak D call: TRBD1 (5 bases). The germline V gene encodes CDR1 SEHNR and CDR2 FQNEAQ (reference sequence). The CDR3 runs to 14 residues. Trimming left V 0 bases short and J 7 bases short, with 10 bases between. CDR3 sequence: CASSLAGGGQPQHF. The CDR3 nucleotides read TGTGCCAGCAGCTTAGCTGGGGGAGGACAGCCCCAGCATTTT.

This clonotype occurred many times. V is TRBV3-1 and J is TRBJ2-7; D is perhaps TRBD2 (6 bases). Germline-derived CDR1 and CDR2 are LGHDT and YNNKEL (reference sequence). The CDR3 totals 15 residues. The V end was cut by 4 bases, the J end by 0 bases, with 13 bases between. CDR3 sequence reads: CASSPSGGTSYEQYF. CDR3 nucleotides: TGTGCCAGCAGCCCCTCCGGCGGGACCTCCTACGAGCAGTACTTC.

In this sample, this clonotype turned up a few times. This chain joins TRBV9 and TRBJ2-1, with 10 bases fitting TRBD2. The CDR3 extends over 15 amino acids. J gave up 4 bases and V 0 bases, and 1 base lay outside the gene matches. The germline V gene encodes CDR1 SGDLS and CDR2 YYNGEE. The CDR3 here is CASSVASGGYNEQFF. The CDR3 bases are TGTGCCAGCAGCGTAGCTAGCGGGGGATACAATGAGCAGTTCTTC.